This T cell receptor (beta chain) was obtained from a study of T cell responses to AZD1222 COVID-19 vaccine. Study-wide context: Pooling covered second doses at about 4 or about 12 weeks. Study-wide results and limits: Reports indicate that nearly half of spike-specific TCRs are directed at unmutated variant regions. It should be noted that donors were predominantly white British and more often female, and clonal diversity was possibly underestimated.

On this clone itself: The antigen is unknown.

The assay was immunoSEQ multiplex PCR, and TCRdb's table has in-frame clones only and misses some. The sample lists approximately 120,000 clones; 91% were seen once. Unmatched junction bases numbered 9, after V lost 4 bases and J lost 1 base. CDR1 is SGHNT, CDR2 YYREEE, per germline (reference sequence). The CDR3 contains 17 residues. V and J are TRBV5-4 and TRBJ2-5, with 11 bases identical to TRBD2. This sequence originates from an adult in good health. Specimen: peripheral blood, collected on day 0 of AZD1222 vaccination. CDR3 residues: CASSTPGLAVTQETQYF. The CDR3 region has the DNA TGTGCCAGCAGCACCCCGGGACTAGCGGTGACCCAAGAGACCCAGTACTTC.